These 24 T cell receptor beta chains came from one sample sequenced in a study of molecular identifiers for immune sequencing clone quantification (dated by TCRdb to the late 2010s). The library was made by PCR. The instrument was a NextSeq 500. TCRdb's own reprocessing of the public reads used fastp at Q25 and MiXCR and kept productive beta chains. Every CDR3 protein is listed once, alongside the most common genes and DNA of its rows. Here the sample has thousands of distinct CDR3 sequences; about 32% occur a single time. 4% to 5.5% of the sample is in the top ten clones. The specimen sequenced was naive CD8+ T cells from blood, with Jurkat cell RNA spiked in. This specimen's cell subset or site label, interpreted: FACS-sorted CD8+CD4-CCR7+CD45RA+ naive T cells. All receptors derive from a human donor in good health. Some libraries in this study had Jurkat cell RNA spiked in.

As to this clonotype: This may come from a read error, since a much larger clone is one base off. The chain couples TRBV7-8 to TRBJ1-1, with D maybe TRBD1 (5 bases). Per germline, CDR1 SGHVS and CDR2 FQNEAQ. This CDR3 region has 12 residues. The CDR3, as DNA: TGTGCCAGCAGCTTAGGTGGGGCTGAAGCTGTCTTT. Translating gives CASSLGGAEAVF.

This clonotype was seen a few times. The V and J genes are TRBV5-6 and TRBJ2-7; perhaps D is TRBD1 or TRBD2 (5 bases each). The length of the CDR3 is 14 residues. Germline values: CDR1 SGHDT, CDR2 YYEEEE. V lost 2 bases to trimming and J lost 7 bases, with 16 bases between them. CDR3 sequence: CASSFGRGPREQYF. CDR3 bases: TGTGCCAGCAGCTTCGGTAGGGGACCCCGGGAGCAGTACTTC.

This clonotype turned up a few times. CDR3 in amino acids: CSVESPGSKGLKELFF. The DNA for the CDR3 is TGCAGCGTTGAGAGCCCCGGATCAAAGGGGCTGAAGGAACTGTTTTTT. The V call is TRBV29-1, the J call TRBJ1-4; tentatively, D is TRBD1 (5 bases). The CDR3 extends over 16 amino acids. The ends were cut back, 3 bases at V and 12 bases at J, with 26 bases in the middle. Germline loops: CDR1 SQVTM, CDR2 ANQGSEA.

This clonotype was seen just once. Here the CDR3 omits its conserved ending phenylalanine or tryptophan, so a read error is the likely source. This chain joins TRBV28 and TRBJ2-3, with TRBD2 matching 9 bases. Trimming removed 4 bases from V and 1 base from J; junction bases left unmatched: 9. CDR1 and CDR2 from the germline V gene are MDHEN and SYDVKM. The CDR3 consists of 17 residues. CDR3 DNA sequence: TGTGCCAGCAGTTCTATAGCGGGAGCACGACGCACAGATACGCAGTATCTT. Its protein is CASSSIAGARRTDTQYL.

This clonotype was picked up a small number of times. One junction end does not reproduce the germline sequence, and a read error may be involved. J is TRBJ1-2 and V is TRBV19, with D uncertain. The CDR3 covers 14 residues. The V gene's germline CDR1 is LNHDA and CDR2 SQIVND (reference sequence). DNA of the CDR3: TGTGCCAGTACATTGCGACAAATGAGCCATGGCCACACCTTC. The encoded protein is CASTLRQMSHGHTF.

This clonotype was found a few times. The rearrangement links TRBV12-3 or TRBV12-4 to TRBJ2-3, with a tentative D call TRBD1 (5 bases). CDR3 length: 12 residues. V was trimmed by 5 bases and J by 7 bases, leaving 10 bases between them. This CDR3 is CASSLPGYTQYF. DNA for the CDR3: TGTGCCAGCAGTCTTCCAGGGTATACGCAGTATTTT.

A word on this clonotype: A much larger clone is a single base away; this may be a read error. The chain combines TRBV7-9 with TRBJ2-7, with D possibly TRBD2 on 6 matching bases. V lost 3 bases and J lost 4, with 16 bases in between. The CDR3 totals 15 residues. From germline, CDR1 is SEHNR and CDR2 FQNEAQ (reference sequence). As DNA, the CDR3 is TGTGCCAGCAGCTTGGTGGGAGGAGACTGGTACGAGCAGTACTTC. Its protein is CASSLVGGDWYEQYF.

This rearrangement joins TRBV7-3 to TRBJ2-1; 13 bases agree with TRBD2. The CDR3 length is 16 residues. Germline CDR1 and CDR2: SGHTA and FQGTGA. V lost 2 bases to trimming and J lost 2 bases; unmatched junction nucleotides: 0. CDR3 DNA: TGTGCCAGCAGCTTAGGGACTAGCGGGACCTACAATGAGCAGTTCTTC. Protein: CASSLGTSGTYNEQFF.

This chain links TRBV24-1 with TRBJ1-5; D unclear. Trimming left V 9 bases short and J 11 bases short, with 19 bases between. The germline V gene encodes CDR1 KGHDR and CDR2 SFDVKD. The CDR3 extends over 13 amino acids. CDR3 coding DNA: TGTGCCACCGGCGGCAAGGCGGGCTTGGCCCAGCATTTT. Translation: CATGGKAGLAQHF.

This clonotype is medium-sized (0.01 to 0.1%) in the sample. The rearrangement uses TRBV5-1 and TRBJ2-5; D is perhaps TRBD2 (6 bases). Trimming pared 6 bases from V and 5 bases from J, leaving 23 bases between. This CDR3 is 16 amino acids long. The germline V gene encodes CDR1 SGHRS and CDR2 YFSETQ. The CDR3 coding sequence is TGCGCCAGCACCCACTCAACCCCGGGACTCCCCGAGACCCAGTACTTC. Amino acid sequence: CASTHSTPGLPETQYF.

This clonotype was seen a few times. The rearrangement uses TRBV4-3 and TRBJ1-5; D ambiguous. V shed 2 bases and J shed 9 bases, with 14 bases lying between them. From germline, CDR1 is LGHNA and CDR2 YSLEER. The CDR3 has 14 amino acids. The CDR3 DNA follows: TGCGCCAGCAGCCAACACGGATCCGTATCGCCCCAGCATTTT. This encodes CASSQHGSVSPQHF.

The chain joins TRBV27 to TRBJ2-2; D unclear. The CDR3 sequence is 13 residues long. V lost 2 bases and J lost 5, with 6 bases in between. Germline values: CDR1 MNHEY, CDR2 SMNVEV (reference sequence). The CDR3 DNA sequence: TGTGCCAGCAGTTTACTAGTTACCGGGGAGCTGTTTTTT. It encodes CASSLLVTGELFF.

V is TRBV12-3 or TRBV12-4 and J is TRBJ1-6; 8 bases line up with TRBD1. With 6 bases clipped from V and 6 bases from J, the junction kept 7 bases outside the gene matches. CDR3 length: 15 amino acids. The CDR3 reads CASSPFQGANSPLHF. The CDR3 DNA sequence: TGTGCCAGCAGCCCGTTTCAGGGGGCTAATTCACCCCTCCACTTT.

The chain has TRBV19 and TRBJ1-2; maybe TRBD1 (5 bases). From germline, CDR1 is LNHDA and CDR2 SQIVND (reference sequence). Deletions cut 5 bases from V and 5 bases from J, with 15 bases between. There are 14 residues in the CDR3. CDR3: CASSFQGLYYGYTF. The CDR3 bases are TGTGCCAGTAGTTTCCAGGGACTCTATTATGGCTACACCTTC.

The rearrangement links TRBV5-4 to TRBJ2-1; either TRBD1 or TRBD2 may fit D (6 bases each). The V gene lost 4 bases and the J gene lost 9 bases, with 14 bases spanning the gap. Germline values: CDR1 SGHNT, CDR2 YYREEE (reference sequence). The CDR3 is 13 amino acids. CDR3 amino acids: CASSMGGRGEQFF. In DNA form, the CDR3 reads TGTGCCAGCAGCATGGGGGGCCGCGGTGAGCAGTTCTTC.

A few counts support this clonotype. The rearrangement links TRBV20-1 to TRBJ2-5; D remains ambiguous. The CDR3 extends over 14 amino acids. Germline loops: CDR1 DFQATT, CDR2 SNEGSKA (reference sequence). The V end lost 0 bases, the J end lost 1 base, and 9 bases lay between the germline ends. The CDR3 reads CSARDGTFQETQYF. The CDR3 bases are TGCAGTGCTAGAGACGGAACATTCCAAGAGACCCAGTACTTC.

The rearrangement joins TRBV6-2 or TRBV6-3 to TRBJ2-5; 11 positions match TRBD2. V lost 4 bases to trimming and J lost 2 bases; unmatched junction nucleotides: 6. The CDR3 has 16 residues. CDR1 and CDR2 from the germline V gene are MNHEY and SVGEGT. This CDR3 reads CASSCSIAGGQETQYF. The CDR3 nucleotides are TGTGCCAGCAGTTGCTCTATAGCGGGAGGGCAAGAGACCCAGTACTTC.

This clonotype is judged large (0.1 to 1%). The V call is TRBV7-2, the J call TRBJ1-5; TRBD1 matches 7 bases. CDR1 is SGHTA and CDR2 is FQGNSA in the germline V gene. This CDR3 region has 13 residues. CDR3 loop: CARGQPYNQPQHF. DNA of the CDR3: TGTGCAAGGGGACAGCCATACAATCAGCCCCAGCATTTT.

This clonotype showed up just a few times. The V gene is TRBV12-3 or TRBV12-4, the J gene TRBJ2-6; D may be TRBD1 (6 bases). V shed 4 bases and J shed 0 bases, with 10 bases lying between them. This CDR3 region has 16 residues. The CDR3 is CASSWGQISGANVLTF. CDR3 in DNA: TGTGCCAGCAGTTGGGGGCAGATCTCTGGGGCCAACGTCCTGACTTTC.

In regard to this clonotype: A much larger clonotype is one base distant, so this may be a read error. This sequence joins TRBV6-6 and TRBJ2-7; D might be TRBD1 or TRBD2, each matching 7 bases. Looked up from germline, CDR1 is MNHNY and CDR2 is SVGAGI (reference sequence). CDR3 size: 14 residues. The CDR3 nucleotides read TGTGCCAGCAGTTACGCAGGGGGGGTCTACGAGCAGAACTTC. Protein product: CASSYAGGVYEQNF.

The chain uses TRBV9 and TRBJ2-1; TRBD2 agrees at 8 bases. CDR3 length: 17 amino acids. Germline V lookup: CDR1 SGDLS, CDR2 YYNGEE. The trim removed 4 bases at V and 6 bases at J, leaving 15 bases unmatched. For the CDR3, the DNA is TGTGCCAGCAGCACCCAAACCGGGACTAGGTCTATCAATGAGCAGTTCTTC. Translation: CASSTQTGTRSINEQFF.

Concerning this clonotype itself: One junction end does not reproduce the germline sequence, and a read error may be involved. This chain's CDR3 is CASSFELRDRGHPEAIF. CDR3 DNA sequence: TGTGCCAGCAGCTTTGAGTTGAGGGACAGGGGGCATCCTGAAGCTATCTTT. The rearrangement links TRBV11-2 to TRBJ1-1, with 12 bases aligning to TRBD1. There are 17 residues in the CDR3. Per germline, CDR1 SGHAT and CDR2 FQNNGV.

The chain combines TRBV19 with TRBJ1-5; possible D gene TRBD1, 6 bases. The CDR3 totals 15 residues. V lost 3 bases and J lost 7, with 16 bases in between. Germline V gene data show CDR1 as LNHDA and CDR2 as SQIVND (reference sequence). CDR3 coding DNA: TGTGCCAGTAGTATCCCACAGGGAGGGTGGCAGCCCCAGCATTTT. Its protein is CASSIPQGGWQPQHF.

This chain joins TRBV27 and TRBJ1-5; tentatively, D is TRBD1 (5 bases). The V gene's germline CDR1 is MNHEY and CDR2 SMNVEV (reference sequence). The CDR3 runs 16 residues. Deletions cut 6 bases from V and 0 bases from J, with 15 bases between. The DNA for the CDR3 is TGTGCCAGCAGCCGGCAGGGCGATTATAGCAATCAGCCCCAGCATTTT. Protein product: CASSRQGDYSNQPQHF.